This T cell receptor beta chain appears in the sequencing data of a study of T cells in tuberculosis. Study-wide context: This South African cohort compared adolescents with or without latent tuberculosis against adults with active tuberculosis.

Regarding time point: new active TB diagnosis, blood taken before or within 7 days of starting treatment. V lost 1 base and J 6 bases, leaving 8 bases between the germline ends. Germline CDR1 and CDR2: SGHTA and FQGTGA. The length of the CDR3 is 13 residues. Sequenced by immunoSEQ multiplex PCR; TCRdb stores in-frame clones only, minus some. The sample has over 25,000 clones, approximately 90% seen once. This clone was picked up one time. The antigen is not known. Study-wide results and limits: A GMM-specific repertoire classifier reached 85% to 90% accuracy, AUROC 0.90.

This chain connects TRBV7-3 to TRBJ2-3, with a weak D call TRBD2 (5 bases). The source of this sequence is an adult with tuberculosis. Some clones in this sample may be carry-over from other donors' samples. The specimen comprised PBMCs, sampled at tuberculosis diagnosis. The CDR3 region has the DNA TGTGCCAGCAGCTTAATTAGAGGGGATACGCAGTATTTT. Residues: CASSLIRGDTQYF. Together with reference TRBV7-3 and TRBJ2-3, the CDR3 gives the full variable domain: GAGVSQTPSNKVTEKGKYVELRCDPISGHTALYWYRQSLGQGPEFLIYFQGTGAADDSGLPNDRFFAVRPEGSVSTLKIQRTERGDSAVYLCASSLIRGDTQYFGPGTRLTVL.